This T cell receptor beta chain was found in a study of blood T cell repertoires in COVID-19. In the study overall: Sample material is recorded as cDNA or gDNA derived from T cells, B-cell-depleted T cells, or PBMCs.

Per the study methods: For nucleated cells, counts were estimated from reference gene primer amplification. Libraries were prepared by immunoSEQ multiplex PCR; TCRdb keeps only in-frame clonotypes and omits some of them. V, J and clone size are taken as reported in that table, and D and trimming were inferred from the DNA itself. The table lists 240,000 or so clones, approximately 80% of them singletons. Germline loops: CDR1 SGHRS, CDR2 YFSETQ. Trimming cost V 4 bases and J 0 bases; bases outside gene matches: 24. The CDR3 has 22 residues. This clone was found a few times. This TCR derives from a young woman with acute or convalescent COVID-19. Sequenced material: peripheral blood. This chain connects TRBV5-1 to TRBJ2-4; 8 bases fit TRBD2. CDR3 in DNA: TGCGCCAGCAGCCACTCCTGGGCGGGGGGAGACCCCCGCGGGGTAGCCAAAAACATTCAGTACTTC. Protein: CASSHSWAGGDPRGVAKNIQYF. Filled out from reference TRBV5-1 and TRBJ2-4, the complete variable domain reads KAGVTQTPRYLIKTRGQQVTLSCSPISGHRSVSWYQQTPGQGLQFLFEYFSETQRNKGNFPGRFSGRQFSNSRSEMNVSTLELGDSALYLCASSHSWAGGDPRGVAKNIQYFGAGTRLSVL.